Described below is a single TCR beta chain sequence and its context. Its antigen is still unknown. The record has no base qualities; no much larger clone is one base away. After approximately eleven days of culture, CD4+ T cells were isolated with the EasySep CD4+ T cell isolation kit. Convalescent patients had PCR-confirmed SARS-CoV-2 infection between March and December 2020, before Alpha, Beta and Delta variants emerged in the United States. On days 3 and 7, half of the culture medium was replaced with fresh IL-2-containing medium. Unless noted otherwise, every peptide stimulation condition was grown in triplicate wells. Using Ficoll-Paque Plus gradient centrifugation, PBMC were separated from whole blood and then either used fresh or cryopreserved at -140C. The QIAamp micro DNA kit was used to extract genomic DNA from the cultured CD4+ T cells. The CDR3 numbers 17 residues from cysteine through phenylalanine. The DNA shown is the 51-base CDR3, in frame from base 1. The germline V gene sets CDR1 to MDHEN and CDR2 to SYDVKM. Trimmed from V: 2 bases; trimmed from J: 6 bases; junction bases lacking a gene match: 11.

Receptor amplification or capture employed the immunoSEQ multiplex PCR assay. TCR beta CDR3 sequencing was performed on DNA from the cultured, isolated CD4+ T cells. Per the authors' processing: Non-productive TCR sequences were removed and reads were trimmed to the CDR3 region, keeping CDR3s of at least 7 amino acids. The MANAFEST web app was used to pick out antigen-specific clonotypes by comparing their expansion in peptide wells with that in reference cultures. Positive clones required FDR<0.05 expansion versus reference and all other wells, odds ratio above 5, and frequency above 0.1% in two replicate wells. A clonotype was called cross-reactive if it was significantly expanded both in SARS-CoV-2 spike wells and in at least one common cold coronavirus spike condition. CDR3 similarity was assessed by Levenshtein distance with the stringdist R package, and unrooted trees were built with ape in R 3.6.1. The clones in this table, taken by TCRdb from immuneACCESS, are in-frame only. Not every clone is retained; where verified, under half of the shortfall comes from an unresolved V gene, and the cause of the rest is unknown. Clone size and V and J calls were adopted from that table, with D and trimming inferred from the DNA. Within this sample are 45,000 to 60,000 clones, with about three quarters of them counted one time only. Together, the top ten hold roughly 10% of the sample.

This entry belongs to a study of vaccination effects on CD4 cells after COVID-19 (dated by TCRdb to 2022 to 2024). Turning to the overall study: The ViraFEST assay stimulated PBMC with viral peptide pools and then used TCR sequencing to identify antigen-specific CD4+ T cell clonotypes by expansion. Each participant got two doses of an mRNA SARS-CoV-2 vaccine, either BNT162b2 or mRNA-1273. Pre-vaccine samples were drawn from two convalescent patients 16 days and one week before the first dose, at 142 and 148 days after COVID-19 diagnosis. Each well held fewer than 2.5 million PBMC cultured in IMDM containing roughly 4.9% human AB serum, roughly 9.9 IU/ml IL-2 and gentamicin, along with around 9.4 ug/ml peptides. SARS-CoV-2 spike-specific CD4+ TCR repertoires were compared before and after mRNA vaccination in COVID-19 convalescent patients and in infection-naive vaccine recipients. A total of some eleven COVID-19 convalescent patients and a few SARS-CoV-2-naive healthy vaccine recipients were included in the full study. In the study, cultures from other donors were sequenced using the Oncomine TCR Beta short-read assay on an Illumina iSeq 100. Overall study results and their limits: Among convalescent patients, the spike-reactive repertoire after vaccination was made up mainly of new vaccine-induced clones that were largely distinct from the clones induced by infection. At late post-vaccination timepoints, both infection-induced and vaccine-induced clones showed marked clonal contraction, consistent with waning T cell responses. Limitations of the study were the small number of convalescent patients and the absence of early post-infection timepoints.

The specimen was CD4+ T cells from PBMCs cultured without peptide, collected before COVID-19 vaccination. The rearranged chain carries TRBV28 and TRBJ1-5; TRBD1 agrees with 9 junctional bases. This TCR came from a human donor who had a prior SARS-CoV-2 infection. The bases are TGTGCCAGCAGTTTACGTCCGGGACAGGGTTCTCGTCAGCCCCAGCATTTT. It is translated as CASSLRPGQGSRQPQHF.